Each of the 25 T cell receptor beta chains below was sequenced from the same sample in a study of T cells after posttransplantation cyclophosphamide. Sequencing used immunoSEQ multiplex PCR; TCRdb keeps in-frame clones, though not all of them. The sample has some 10,000 clones; approximately 88% are singletons. Sampled 1 year posttransplant, controls received myeloablative marrow transplants, methotrexate and a calcineurin inhibitor. The sample consisted of PBMCs, taken after an allogeneic stem cell transplant with a calcineurin inhibitor and methotrexate. The receptors shown here come from a young adult male patient who received an allogeneic stem cell transplant from an unrelated donor, was CMV-positive, and had no GVHD. Certain T cells may be donor cells from the graft.

This clone turned up a few times. The chain couples TRBV7-9 to TRBJ1-4; D is undetermined. This CDR3 spans 13 amino acids. The V end was cut by 3 bases, the J end by 8 bases, with 10 bases between. CDR1 SEHNR and CDR2 FQNEAQ come from the germline V gene (reference sequence). The CDR3 DNA reads TGTGCCAGCAGCTTTGCAGTGTCGGAAAAACTGTTTTTT. It yields the protein CASSFAVSEKLFF. Full variable domain (missing parts from reference TRBV7-9 and TRBJ1-4): DTGVSQNPRHKITKRGQNVTFRCDPISEHNRLYWYRQTLGQGPEFLTYFQNEAQLEKSRLLSDRFSAERPKGSFSTLEIQRTEQGDSAMYLCASSFAVSEKLFFGSGTQLSVL.

The chain recombines TRBV7-2 with TRBJ1-2, with a tentative D call TRBD1 (6 bases). Trimming left V 1 base short and J 8 bases short, with 20 bases between. The CDR3 extends over 16 amino acids. CDR1 is SGHTA, CDR2 FQGNSA, per germline. In nucleotides, the CDR3 is TGTGCCAGCAGCTTAGGATTCCAGGGGACGACCAAAGGCTACACCTTC. It translates to CASSLGFQGTTKGYTF.

The chain combines TRBV5-1 with TRBJ2-2; 7 bases are shared with TRBD2. CDR3 size: 15 residues. V shed 4 bases and J 0 bases; nucleotides not matched to a gene: 3. Germline CDR1 is SGHRS and CDR2 is YFSETQ. The CDR3 bases are TGCGCCAGCAGCCGGGACTATACGAACACCGGGGAGCTGTTTTTT. It yields the protein CASSRDYTNTGELFF. The complete variable domain, with remaining parts taken from reference TRBV5-1 and TRBJ2-2, reads KAGVTQTPRYLIKTRGQQVTLSCSPISGHRSVSWYQQTPGQGLQFLFEYFSETQRNKGNFPGRFSGRQFSNSRSEMNVSTLELGDSALYLCASSRDYTNTGELFFGEGSRLTVL.

The chain employs TRBV5-1 and TRBJ1-3; D call uncertain. Trimming removed 2 bases at V and 0 bases at J, with 6 bases between. The length of the CDR3 is 14 residues. CDR1 is SGHRS, CDR2 YFSETQ, per germline. The CDR3 sequence is CASSLPGSGNTIYF. The CDR3 region has the DNA TGCGCCAGCAGCTTACCCGGCTCTGGAAACACCATATATTTT.

This chain links TRBV28 with TRBJ1-1; D gene unclear. CDR3 size: 13 residues. The V gene's germline CDR1 is MDHEN and CDR2 SYDVKM. Trimming removed 7 bases from V and 9 bases from J, with 18 bases in between. In nucleotides, the CDR3 is TGTGCCAGCACCCCAGGAGGAGAACTCCAAGCTTTCTTT. The encoded protein is CASTPGGELQAFF.

This chain links TRBV6-9 with TRBJ2-7; TRBD2 might be the D (6 bases). In germline, CDR1 is MNHGY, CDR2 SVAAGI. Trimming took 4 bases from V and 7 from J, leaving 23 bases between them. The CDR3 loop spans 16 amino acids. The CDR3: CASSWGTYCDGGEQYV. CDR3 DNA sequence: TGTGCCAGCAGTTGGGGTACGTATTGCGACGGAGGGGAGCAGTACGTC.

V usage is TRBV27 and J usage is TRBJ2-1; 7 positions match TRBD2. Germline CDR1 is MNHEY and CDR2 is SMNVEV (reference sequence). V lost 5 bases, J lost 10 bases, and 14 bases stayed unmatched. This CDR3 has 15 amino acids. CDR3 DNA: TGTGCCAGCAGTCCCATAGCGGGTCTAGATGGGGAGCAGTTCTTC. This gives the protein CASSPIAGLDGEQFF.

As DNA, the CDR3 is TGCGCCAGCAGCTTGGCATCCCCAGGGTCTAATGAAAAACTGTTTTTT. This encodes CASSLASPGSNEKLFF. The V and J genes are TRBV5-1 and TRBJ1-4; a possible D gene is TRBD1 (5 bases). CDR1 is SGHRS, CDR2 YFSETQ, per germline. This CDR3 spans 16 amino acids. Trimming removed 0 bases at V and 3 bases at J, with 12 bases between.

The J gene is TRBJ2-1, the V gene TRBV18, with 11 bases identical to TRBD2. V lost 6 bases to trimming and J lost 5 bases; unmatched junction nucleotides: 6. The CDR3 spans 15 residues. Germline values: CDR1 KGHSH, CDR2 LQKENI. The CDR3 nucleotides read TGTGCCAGCTCCGGGGCTAGCGGGAGGAACAATGAGCAGTTCTTC. It specifies CASSGASGRNNEQFF.

V and J are TRBV7-9 and TRBJ2-5; maybe TRBD1 (5 bases). CDR3 size: 13 residues. Germline CDR1 reads SEHNR; CDR2 reads FQNEAQ (reference sequence). Trimming left V 4 bases short and J 5 bases short, with 11 bases between. The CDR3 sequence is CASSSRVFETQYF. CDR3 DNA: TGTGCCAGCAGCTCCAGGGTATTCGAGACCCAGTACTTC.

The J gene is TRBJ2-7, the V gene TRBV7-8, with 9 bases fitting TRBD1. V was clipped by 5 bases and J by 5 bases; unmatched bases: 10. The CDR3 is 15 amino acids. The germline gives CDR1 SGHVS, CDR2 FQNEAQ. The CDR3 protein is CASSAGQGFFNEQYF. The CDR3 region has the DNA TGTGCCAGCAGCGCCGGACAGGGGTTCTTCAACGAGCAGTACTTC.

The chain carries TRBV2 and TRBJ2-3; 7 nucleotides agree with TRBD1. CDR3 length: 15 amino acids. V trimming: 4 bases; J trimming: 0 bases; junction bases outside the gene matches: 4. Germline V gene lookup returns CDR1 SNHLY and CDR2 FYNNEI. The CDR3: CASSGTGSSTDTQYF. CDR3 coding DNA: TGTGCCAGCAGTGGGACAGGATCTAGCACAGATACGCAGTATTTT.

This clone was observed once. The rearrangement joins TRBV5-5 to TRBJ1-1; no firm D call. The germline V gene encodes CDR1 SGHKS and CDR2 YYEKEE (reference sequence). With 5 bases removed from V and 5 bases from J, the gap between germline ends came to 19 bases. CDR3 length: 15 amino acids. The CDR3 is CASRRLYEGRTEAFF. CDR3 sequence (DNA): TGTGCCAGCAGAAGGTTATATGAGGGAAGGACTGAAGCTTTCTTT.

V and J are TRBV7-6 and TRBJ1-3; TRBD1 is a possible D gene (6 bases). The CDR3 totals 16 residues. CDR1 and CDR2 (germline): SGHVS, FNYEAQ. V was cut by 5 bases and J by 4 bases, with 18 bases left in between. The CDR3 sequence: CASSRSIQGSGNTIYF. The DNA of the CDR3 is TGTGCCAGCAGCCGATCAATACAGGGATCAGGAAACACCATATATTTT.

The chain couples TRBV30 to TRBJ2-2, with D unresolved. The germline gives CDR1 GTSNPN, CDR2 SVGIG (reference sequence). Trimming removed 4 bases from V and 4 bases from J, with 19 bases in between. CDR3 size: 16 residues. CDR3 sequence: CAWKLLADLSTGELFF. For the CDR3, the DNA is TGTGCCTGGAAGTTATTGGCGGATTTGAGCACCGGGGAGCTGTTTTTT.

This sequence joins TRBV28 and TRBJ2-7; D unresolved. Germline CDR1 and CDR2: MDHEN and SYDVKM. Deletions cut 3 bases from V and 4 bases from J, with 4 bases between. The CDR3 has 11 amino acids. The CDR3 DNA follows: TGTGCCAGCAGTTTGCGTTACGAGCAGTACTTC. Protein: CASSLRYEQYF.

This chain joins TRBV7-9 and TRBJ2-1, with 8 nucleotides matching TRBD2. Germline CDR1 is SEHNR and CDR2 is FQNEAQ (reference sequence). The CDR3 has 16 residues. Trimming cost V 3 bases and J 0 bases; bases outside gene matches: 4. The CDR3 protein is CASSFLAGPSYNEQFF. CDR3 DNA sequence: TGTGCCAGCAGCTTCTTAGCGGGACCCTCCTACAATGAGCAGTTCTTC.

The rearrangement uses TRBV7-9 and TRBJ1-4, with 8 positions matching TRBD1. Losses at the gene ends were 4 bases for V and 3 bases for J; bases not matched to a gene: 7. Germline CDR1 SEHNR, CDR2 FQNEAQ (reference sequence). There are 16 residues in the CDR3. CDR3 coding DNA: TGTGCCAGCAGCTCCCAGGGGGCGCCGGCTAATGAAAAACTGTTTTTT. It specifies CASSSQGAPANEKLFF.

This chain uses TRBV28 with TRBJ2-7, with 9 bases fitting TRBD1. V was clipped by 10 bases and J by 2 bases; unmatched bases: 6. CDR3 length: 13 amino acids. Per the germline V gene, CDR1 is MDHEN and CDR2 is SYDVKM. The CDR3 is CAIARQGAYEQYF. CDR3 DNA: TGTGCCATCGCGCGACAGGGGGCCTACGAGCAGTACTTC.

DNA for the CDR3: TGTGCCAGCAGCAGAGGGGGGGCACAGTTCTTC. This encodes CASSRGGAQFF. This sequence joins TRBV11-2 and TRBJ2-1; tentatively, D is TRBD2 (7 bases). V lost 5 bases to trimming and J lost 13 bases, with 12 bases between them. CDR1 and CDR2 (germline): SGHAT, FQNNGV. The CDR3 covers 11 residues. Using reference TRBV11-2 and TRBJ2-1 for the parts outside the CDR3, the full variable domain is EAGVAQSPRYKIIEKRQSVAFWCNPISGHATLYWYQQILGQGPKLLIQFQNNGVVDDSQLPKDRFSAERLKGVDSTLKIQPAKLEDSAVYLCASSRGGAQFFGPGTRLTVL.

The chain joins TRBV29-1 to TRBJ1-1; D gene uncertain. V gave up 2 bases and J gave up 5 bases, with 9 bases separating them. There are 12 residues in the CDR3. CDR1 and CDR2 (germline): SQVTM, ANQGSEA. The CDR3 DNA is TGCAGCGTTGAACGAGGGAGTACTGAAGCTTTCTTT. Translating gives CSVERGSTEAFF. Full variable domain (rest looked up from reference TRBV29-1 and TRBJ1-1): SAVISQKPSRDICQRGTSLTIQCQVDSQVTMMFWYRQQPGQSLTLIATANQGSEATYESGFVIDKFPISRPNLTFSTLTVSNMSPEDSSIYLCSVERGSTEAFFGQGTRLTVV.

The CDR3 here is CASSLRGGYTF. CDR3 in DNA: TGTGCCAGCAGCTTAAGAGGGGGCTACACCTTC. The rearrangement uses TRBV5-6 and TRBJ1-2; D uncertain. This CDR3 has 11 amino acids. Trimming took 2 bases from V and 8 from J, leaving 7 bases between them. Per germline, CDR1 SGHDT and CDR2 YYEEEE.

This chain's CDR3 is CSVAGNDEQFF. CDR3 nucleotides: TGCAGCGTTGCAGGGAACGATGAGCAGTTCTTC. This chain joins TRBV29-1 and TRBJ2-1; D may be TRBD1 (5 bases). The CDR3 is made up of 11 amino acids. The V end lost 4 bases, the J end lost 8 bases, and 9 bases lay between the germline ends. Germline CDR1 SQVTM, CDR2 ANQGSEA.

The sample holds a few counts of this clone. The chain is built from TRBV13 and TRBJ2-7; D is perhaps TRBD1 (6 bases). Germline V gene lookup returns CDR1 PRHDT and CDR2 FYEKMQ (reference sequence). The germline V and J ends were trimmed by 5 bases and 3 bases, with 11 bases remaining between them. CDR3 length: 13 amino acids. The CDR3 loop reads CASSGTGYYEQYF. CDR3 sequence (DNA): TGTGCCAGCAGCGGTACAGGGTACTACGAGCAGTACTTC.

This chain links TRBV7-9 with TRBJ2-7; D possibly corresponds to TRBD1 (6 bases). This CDR3 is 13 amino acids long. V was trimmed by 5 bases and J by 4 bases, leaving 12 bases between them. Germline V CDR1 and CDR2: SEHNR, FQNEAQ (reference sequence). CDR3 coding DNA: TGTGCCAGCAGCCCCCGGGACAAGTACGAGCAGTACGTC. This codes for CASSPRDKYEQYV.